These 2 T cell receptor beta chains were sequenced from one sample in a study of blood T cell repertoires in COVID-19. The assay was immunoSEQ multiplex PCR, and TCRdb's table has in-frame clones only and misses some. Of roughly 250,000 clones listed, around nine tenths are singletons. Material for sequencing was peripheral blood. The source of these receptors is a woman in her 40s who had recovered from COVID-19.

The chain employs TRBV3-1 (or the pseudogene TRBV3-2) and TRBJ2-6; D is undetermined. The CDR3 consists of 16 residues. V was pared by 0 bases and J by 1 base, with 7 bases between. Germline CDR1 LGHDT, CDR2 YNNKEL (reference sequence). The CDR3 is CASSQDRTSGANVLTF. The CDR3 coding sequence is TGTGCCAGCAGCCAAGATCGAACTTCTGGGGCCAACGTCCTGACTTTC.

V is TRBV7-9 and J is TRBJ1-4; no clear D. The CDR3 extends over 13 amino acids. Germline assignment: CDR1 SEHNR and CDR2 FQNEAQ (reference sequence). V dropped 8 bases and J dropped 4 bases, with 11 bases sitting between them. For the CDR3, the DNA is TGTGCCAGCCAAACCCACAGTAATGAAAAACTGTTTTTT. Translation gives CASQTHSNEKLFF.